This entry lists 24 T cell receptor beta chains sequenced from one sample in a study of blood T cell repertoires in COVID-19. TCRdb's copy holds only in-frame clones and misses some; the assay was immunoSEQ multiplex PCR. The sample yields about 200,000 clones, about 80% seen once. The sample was peripheral blood. These receptor sequences come from a man aged 60 to 75 with acute or convalescent COVID-19.

The DNA of the CDR3 is TGTGCCAGCTCAGGAGAGAACGACAGGGGGCGGAATCAAGAGACCCAGTACTTC. Protein sequence: CASSGENDRGRNQETQYF. V gene TRBV18 combines with J gene TRBJ2-5; 10 bases line up with TRBD1. Germline lookup yields CDR1 KGHSH and CDR2 LQKENI. The CDR3 has 18 amino acids. Trimming cost V 5 bases and J 2 bases; bases outside gene matches: 14.

This sequence joins TRBV11-2 and TRBJ1-2; possibly TRBD1 for D (5 bases). Germline V lookup: CDR1 SGHAT, CDR2 FQNNGV. The CDR3 has 15 amino acids. Trimming cost V 0 bases and J 2 bases, with 10 bases left between them. The CDR3 DNA follows: TGTGCCAGCAGCTTAGATCTAGACAGAAACTATGGCTACACCTTC. It codes for CASSLDLDRNYGYTF.

Only a few counts were recorded for this clone. Other DNA sequences in this sample translate to the same CDR3. The rearrangement links TRBV5-4 to TRBJ1-5, with a weak D call TRBD1 (5 bases). This CDR3 comprises 13 residues. Germline CDR1 is SGHNT and CDR2 is YYREEE (reference sequence). V was clipped by 0 bases and J by 4 bases, with 5 bases between them. CDR3 sequence: CASSLGQNQPQHF. The CDR3, as DNA: TGTGCCAGCAGCTTGGGACAGAATCAGCCCCAGCATTTT.

The DNA of the CDR3 is TGTGCCAGCAGCGGGACTAGCGGGGGGGCCTTCTCCGGGGAGCTGTTTTTT. Translating gives CASSGTSGGAFSGELFF. The gene calls are TRBV9 and TRBJ2-2, with 15 positions matching TRBD2. The junction had 6 bases not matched to a gene; V was cut back by 3 bases and J by 6 bases. Germline CDR1 reads SGDLS; CDR2 reads YYNGEE. The CDR3 loop spans 17 amino acids. Full variable domain (rest looked up from reference TRBV9 and TRBJ2-2): DSGVTQTPKHLITATGQRVTLRCSPRSGDLSVYWYQQSLDQGLQFLIQYYNGEERAKGNILERFSAQQFPDLHSELNLSSLELGDSALYFCASSGTSGGAFSGELFFGEGSRLTVL.

The table lists this clone with a count of one. The chain is built from TRBV2 and TRBJ2-7, with TRBD2 matching over 9 bases. The V gene end was trimmed by 8 bases and the J gene end by 5 bases; junction bases not matched to a gene: 13. CDR1 is SNHLY, CDR2 FYNNEI, per germline. The CDR3 covers 15 residues. This CDR3 is CASLSELAGNHEQYF. The CDR3 nucleotides are TGTGCCAGCCTGTCAGAGCTAGCGGGAAACCACGAGCAGTACTTC.

A single count supports this clone. The V call is TRBV25-1, the J call TRBJ2-1; 10 bases fit TRBD1. The germline CDR1 and CDR2 sequences are MGHDK and SYGVNS. J gave up 10 bases and V 1 base, and 13 bases lay outside the gene matches. The CDR3 has 17 amino acids. CDR3 loop: CASSESSGTGAPGEQFF. The CDR3 nucleotides are TGTGCCAGCAGTGAATCGTCCGGGACAGGGGCCCCGGGGGAGCAGTTCTTC.

The chain joins TRBV9 to TRBJ2-1; possible D gene TRBD2, 6 bases. Germline V gene lookup returns CDR1 SGDLS and CDR2 YYNGEE. Trimming stripped 0 bases from V and 1 base from J, with 11 bases between. The CDR3 totals 16 residues. CDR3 sequence (DNA): TGTGCCAGCAGCGTAGTGGGGGGTTCGTCCTACAATGAGCAGTTCTTC. Translating it yields CASSVVGGSSYNEQFF.

This clone appeared a single time. The CDR3 region has the DNA TGTGCCAGCAGCTTAGGGCTAGCGAATGAGCAGTTCTTC. Translated, it gives CASSLGLANEQFF. The J gene is TRBJ2-1, the V gene TRBV11-1; possibly TRBD2 for D (6 bases). Trimming removed 1 base from V and 7 bases from J, with 8 bases in between. CDR1 and CDR2 (germline): SGHAT, FQDESV (reference sequence). CDR3 length equals 13 residues.

J is TRBJ1-5 and V is TRBV6-2 or TRBV6-3; 9 nucleotides align to TRBD1. V lost 3 bases to trimming and J lost 5 bases; unmatched junction nucleotides: 5. There are 15 residues in the CDR3. Germline-derived CDR1 and CDR2 are MNHEY and SVGEGT. The CDR3 loop reads CASSYGRTGDQPQHF. Written as DNA, the CDR3 is TGTGCCAGCAGTTATGGAAGGACAGGGGATCAGCCCCAGCATTTT.

CDR3 protein: CASSVLARPIRRFGTEGNEQFF. In nucleotides, the CDR3 is TGTGCCAGCAGCGTATTGGCAAGACCGATACGCCGGTTTGGGACAGAAGGCAATGAGCAGTTCTTC. J is TRBJ2-1 and V is TRBV9, with 7 bases that match TRBD1. Germline V CDR1 and CDR2: SGDLS, YYNGEE. V lost 1 base and J lost 6; bases outside the gene matches: 28. The CDR3 spans 22 residues.

The chain employs TRBV12-3 or TRBV12-4 and TRBJ1-3; D is ambiguous. V was trimmed by 7 bases and J by 6 bases, leaving 7 bases between them. CDR3 length: 11 residues. CDR3 protein: CASTEINTIYF. The CDR3 bases are TGTGCCAGCACGGAGATAAACACCATATATTTT.

DNA for the CDR3: TGTGCCAGCAGCGAAGGACAGCCCAACACTGAAGCTTTCTTT. This codes for CASSEGQPNTEAFF. The chain combines TRBV9 with TRBJ1-1, with D possibly being TRBD1 (6 bases). Between the trimmed V and J ends, which lost 3 bases and 2 bases, there was a span of 11 bases. Germline CDR1 is SGDLS and CDR2 is YYNGEE. The CDR3 loop spans 14 amino acids.

This clone showed up just once. The chain has TRBV7-8 and TRBJ1-5; perhaps TRBD1 as D (6 bases). CDR1 and CDR2 (germline): SGHVS, FQNEAQ. The CDR3 has 15 amino acids. Between the trimmed V and J ends, which lost 3 bases and 1 base, there was a span of 10 bases. The CDR3 DNA reads as TGTGCCAGCAGCTTCGGGACAACAAGCAATCAGCCCCAGCATTTT. Amino acid sequence: CASSFGTTSNQPQHF.

V usage is TRBV15 and J usage is TRBJ2-3; the D is unclear. The CDR3 length is 14 residues. With 0 bases removed from V and 7 bases from J, the gap between germline ends came to 11 bases. Per the germline V gene, CDR1 is LNHNV and CDR2 is YYDKDF (reference sequence). The CDR3 sequence: CATSRDPARHTQYF. The CDR3 DNA reads TGTGCCACCAGCAGAGATCCGGCTAGACATACGCAGTATTTT. Full variable domain (remainder filled in from reference TRBV15 and TRBJ2-3): DAMVIQNPRYQVTQFGKPVTLSCSQTLNHNVMYWYQQKSSQAPKLLFHYYDKDFNNEADTPDNFQSRRPNTSFCFLDIRSPGLGDTAMYLCATSRDPARHTQYFGPGTRLTVL.

This sequence joins TRBV4-2 and TRBJ1-1; D not certain. Germline V lookup: CDR1 LGHNA, CDR2 YNFKEQ. This CDR3 has 13 amino acids. Trimming pared 1 base from V and 1 base from J, leaving 4 bases between. The CDR3 protein is CASSQGANTEAFF. The CDR3 DNA follows: TGTGCCAGCAGCCAAGGGGCGAACACTGAAGCTTTCTTT.

This clone was seen just once. The V call is TRBV10-3, the J call TRBJ1-2, with a weak D call TRBD1 (5 bases). Germline V CDR1 and CDR2: ENHRY, SYGVKD. The length of the CDR3 is 15 residues. V was trimmed by 3 bases and J by 5 bases, leaving 16 bases between them. The CDR3 sequence: CAISEGGAVGYGYTF. CDR3 DNA sequence: TGTGCCATCAGTGAAGGAGGGGCAGTGGGGTATGGCTACACCTTC.

The chain recombines TRBV6-6 with TRBJ2-3; TRBD2 agrees at 11 bases. CDR3 length equals 15 residues. CDR1 is MNHNY and CDR2 is SVGAGI in the germline V gene (reference sequence). Trimming removed 5 bases from V and 6 bases from J; junction bases left unmatched: 7. The CDR3 DNA reads TGTGCCAGCAGTCATTTAGCGGGGGGGAGGGATACGCAGTATTTT. As protein: CASSHLAGGRDTQYF.

The CDR3: CASSSGSLLAGGQFF. In DNA, the CDR3 is TGTGCCAGCAGCTCAGGCTCCTTACTAGCGGGGGGGCAGTTCTTC. The rearrangement uses TRBV7-3 and TRBJ2-1, with 12 bases lining up with TRBD2. Trimming at V came to 4 bases and at J to 12 bases, leaving 10 bases not matched to a gene. This CDR3 has 15 residues. Germline V lookup: CDR1 SGHTA, CDR2 FQGTGA.

This chain joins TRBV10-3 and TRBJ2-1; 10 positions match TRBD2. J lost 8 bases, V lost 7 bases, and 5 bases had no gene match. The CDR3 has 13 amino acids. Germline assignment: CDR1 ENHRY and CDR2 SYGVKD. As DNA, the CDR3 is TGTGCCATCACGGCAGCGGGAGGGTATGAGCAGTTCTTC. Protein product: CAITAAGGYEQFF.

V gene TRBV10-3 combines with J gene TRBJ2-3, with 8 bases matching TRBD2. This CDR3 has 15 residues. The V and J ends lost 10 bases and 2 bases, in that order; junction bases with no gene match: 11. Germline lookup yields CDR1 ENHRY and CDR2 SYGVKD. In DNA form, the CDR3 reads TGTGCCAACTCACTACTAGCGGACTCCACAGATACGCAGTATTTT. It encodes CANSLLADSTDTQYF.

The chain couples TRBV2 to TRBJ2-1, with 8 bases aligning to TRBD1. The germline gives CDR1 SNHLY, CDR2 FYNNEI. V lost 4 bases and J lost 5; bases outside the gene matches: 10. The CDR3 contains 16 residues. CDR3 DNA: TGTGCCAGCAGTGGGACAGGGAGCCTAAGAGACAATGAGCAGTTCTTC. Translating gives CASSGTGSLRDNEQFF.

The gene calls are TRBV5-6 and TRBJ2-3, with D maybe TRBD2 (5 bases). V lost 6 bases and J lost 3, with 17 bases in between. Looked up from germline, CDR1 is SGHDT and CDR2 is YYEEEE. This CDR3 region has 15 residues. The CDR3 loop is CASKVAGKVTDTQYF. CDR3 sequence (DNA): TGTGCCAGCAAAGTGGCGGGCAAGGTTACAGATACGCAGTATTTT.

J is TRBJ2-3 and V is TRBV6-2 or TRBV6-3, with 7 nucleotides matching TRBD2. The CDR3 spans 17 residues. V gave up 1 base and J gave up 2 bases; unmatched junction bases: 9. Germline V gene lookup returns CDR1 MNHEY and CDR2 SVGEGT. The CDR3 sequence is CASSYFPLAADTDTQYF. CDR3 nucleotides: TGTGCCAGCAGTTACTTCCCCCTAGCGGCCGACACAGATACGCAGTATTTT.

The genes are TRBV2 and TRBJ2-1; 13 nucleotides match TRBD2. CDR1 SNHLY and CDR2 FYNNEI come from the germline V gene. CDR3 length: 14 amino acids. Losses at the gene ends were 6 bases for V and 6 bases for J; bases not matched to a gene: 2. Written as DNA, the CDR3 is TGTGCCAGCAGAGGGACTAGCGGGGTCAATGAGCAGTTCTTC. It yields the protein CASRGTSGVNEQFF.